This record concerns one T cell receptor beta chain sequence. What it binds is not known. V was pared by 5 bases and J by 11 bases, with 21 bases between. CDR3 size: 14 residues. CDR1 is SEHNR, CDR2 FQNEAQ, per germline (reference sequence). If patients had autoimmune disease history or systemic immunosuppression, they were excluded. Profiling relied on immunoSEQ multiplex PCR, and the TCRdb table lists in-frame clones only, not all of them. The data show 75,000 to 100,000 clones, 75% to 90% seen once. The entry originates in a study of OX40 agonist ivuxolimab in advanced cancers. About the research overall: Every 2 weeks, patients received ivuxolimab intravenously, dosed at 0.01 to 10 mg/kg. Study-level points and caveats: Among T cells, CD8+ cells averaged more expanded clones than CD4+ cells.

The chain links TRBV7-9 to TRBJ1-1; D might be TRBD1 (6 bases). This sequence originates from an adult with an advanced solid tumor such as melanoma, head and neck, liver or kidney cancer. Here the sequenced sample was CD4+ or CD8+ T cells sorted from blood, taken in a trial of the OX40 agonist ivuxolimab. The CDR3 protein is CASSIGLTGIGAFF. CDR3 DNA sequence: TGTGCCAGCAGCATCGGACTCACAGGGATTGGGGCTTTCTTT.